The entry that follows covers one T cell receptor (beta chain) sequence. The antigen is not known. The entry originates in a study of T cells in tuberculosis. Study-level information: PBMC were archived before or within 7 days of starting treatment.

Time point: new active TB diagnosis, blood taken before or within 7 days of starting treatment. Each patient had positive sputum smear microscopy and/or positive culture. Unsorted cryopreserved PBMC were sequenced, averaging approximately 100,000 T cells per clinical donor. Germline CDR1 SGHNT, CDR2 YYREEE (reference sequence). The CDR3 is 18 residues long. V was trimmed by 1 base and J by 7 bases, leaving 26 bases between them. The study's findings and limits: Shorter CDR3-alpha in active tuberculosis partly drove smaller distances.

Sequencing was performed with immunoSEQ multiplex PCR; in TCRdb, only in-frame clones are kept and a portion is missing. The sample records roughly 30,000 clones, about 83% being singletons. The receptor was isolated from an adult with tuberculosis. The material was PBMCs, obtained at tuberculosis diagnosis. This chain links TRBV5-4 with TRBJ2-5; D might be TRBD2 (6 bases). CDR3 sequence: CASSLKAGGKGTSGTQYF. CDR3 nucleotides: TGTGCCAGCAGCTTGAAGGCCGGGGGTAAGGGAACCTCAGGGACCCAGTACTTC.